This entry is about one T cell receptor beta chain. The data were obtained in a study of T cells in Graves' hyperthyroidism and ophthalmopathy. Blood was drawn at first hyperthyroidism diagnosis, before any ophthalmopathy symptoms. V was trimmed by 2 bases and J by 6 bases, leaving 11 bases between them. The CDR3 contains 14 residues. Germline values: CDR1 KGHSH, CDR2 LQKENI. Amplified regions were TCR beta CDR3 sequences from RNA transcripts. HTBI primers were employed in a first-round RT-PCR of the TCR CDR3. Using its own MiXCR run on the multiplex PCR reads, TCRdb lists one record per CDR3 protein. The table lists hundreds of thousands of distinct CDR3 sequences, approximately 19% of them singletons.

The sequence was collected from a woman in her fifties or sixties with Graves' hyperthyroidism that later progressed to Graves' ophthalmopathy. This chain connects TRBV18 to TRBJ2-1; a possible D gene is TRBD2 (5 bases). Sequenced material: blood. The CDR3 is CASSPRKDSNEQFF. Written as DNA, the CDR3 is TGTGCCAGCTCACCAAGGAAGGACTCCAATGAGCAGTTCTTC.